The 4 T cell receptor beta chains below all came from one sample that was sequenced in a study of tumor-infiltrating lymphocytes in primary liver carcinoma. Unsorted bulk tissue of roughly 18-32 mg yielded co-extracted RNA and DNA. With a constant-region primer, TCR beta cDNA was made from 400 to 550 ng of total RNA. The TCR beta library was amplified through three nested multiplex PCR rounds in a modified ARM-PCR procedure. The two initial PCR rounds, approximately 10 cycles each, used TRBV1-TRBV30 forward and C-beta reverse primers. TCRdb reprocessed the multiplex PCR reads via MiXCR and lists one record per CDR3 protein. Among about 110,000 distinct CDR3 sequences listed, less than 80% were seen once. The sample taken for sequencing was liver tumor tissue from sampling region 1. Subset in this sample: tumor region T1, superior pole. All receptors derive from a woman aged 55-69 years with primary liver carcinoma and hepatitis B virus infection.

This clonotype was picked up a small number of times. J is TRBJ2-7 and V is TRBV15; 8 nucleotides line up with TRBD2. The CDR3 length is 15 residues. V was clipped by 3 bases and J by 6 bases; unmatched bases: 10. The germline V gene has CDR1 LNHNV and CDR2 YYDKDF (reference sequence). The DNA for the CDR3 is TGTGCCACCAGCAGCGGGGTGGGCGGGAGGTCCGAGCAGTACTTC. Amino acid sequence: CATSSGVGGRSEQYF.

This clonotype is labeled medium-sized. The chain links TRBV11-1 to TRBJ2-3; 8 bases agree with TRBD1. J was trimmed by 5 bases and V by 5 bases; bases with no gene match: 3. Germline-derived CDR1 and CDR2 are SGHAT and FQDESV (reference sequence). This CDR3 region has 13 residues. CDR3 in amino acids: CASSPDREDTQYF. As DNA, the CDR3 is TGTGCCAGCAGCCCGGACAGGGAAGATACGCAGTATTTT.

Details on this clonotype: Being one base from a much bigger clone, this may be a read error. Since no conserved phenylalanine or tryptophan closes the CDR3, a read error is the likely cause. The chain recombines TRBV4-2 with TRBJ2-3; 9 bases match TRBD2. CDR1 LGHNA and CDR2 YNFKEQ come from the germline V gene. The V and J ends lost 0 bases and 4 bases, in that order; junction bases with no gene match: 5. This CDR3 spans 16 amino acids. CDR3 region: CASSQDKGLASDTQYY. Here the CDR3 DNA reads TGTGCCAGCAGCCAAGATAAGGGACTAGCATCAGATACGCAGTATTAT.

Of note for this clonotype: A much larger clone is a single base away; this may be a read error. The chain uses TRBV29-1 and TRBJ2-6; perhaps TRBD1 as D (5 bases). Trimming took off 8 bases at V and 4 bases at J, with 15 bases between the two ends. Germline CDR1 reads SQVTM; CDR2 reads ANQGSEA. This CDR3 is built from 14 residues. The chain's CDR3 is CSTKGVSGANVLTF. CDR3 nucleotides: TGCAGCACGAAAGGGGTTAGCGGGGCCAACGTCCTGACTTTC. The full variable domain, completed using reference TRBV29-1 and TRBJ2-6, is SAVISQKPSRDICQRGTSLTIQCQVDSQVTMMFWYRQQPGQSLTLIATANQGSEATYESGFVIDKFPISRPNLTFSTLTVSNMSPEDSSIYLCSTKGVSGANVLTFGAGSRLTVL.